The sequence of this T cell receptor (beta chain) was determined in a study of siplizumab effects on memory and regulatory T cells. The J segment lost 3 bases and the V segment lost 3 bases, leaving 10 bases of the junction unmatched. Germline V gene sequence: CDR1 MGHDK, CDR2 SYGVNS. The CDR3 consists of 16 residues. The method was immunoSEQ multiplex PCR; TCRdb's version includes in-frame clones alone and lacks a portion of them. This table holds about 110,000 clones, approximately 92% found once. The genes are TRBV25-1 and TRBJ2-5; 7 nucleotides line up with TRBD2. The material sequenced was CD4+ T cells sorted from blood. This TCR was recovered from a human donor in good health. The DNA of the CDR3 is TGTGCCAGCAGTGACCCCCTCCATGGGAGGGAAGAGACCCAGTACTTC. Translating gives CASSDPLHGREETQYF.